Sequencing of this T cell receptor beta chain was carried out in a study of cytomegalovirus exposure and HLA in healthy donors. The study's findings and limits: High sensitivity and specificity were reportedly achieved when the classifier diagnosed cytomegalovirus status. Among TCR beta chains, those listed as cytomegalovirus-associated numbered around 160.

In the case of this clone: Its target is unknown.

The CDR3 runs 12 residues. Germline values: CDR1 SGHAT, CDR2 FQNNGV. Trimming pared 5 bases from V and 6 bases from J, leaving 10 bases between. Sequencing was performed with immunoSEQ multiplex PCR; in TCRdb, only in-frame clones are kept and a portion is missing. Of 150,000 to 200,000 clones in the sample, about 85% were seen once. While the first cohort had around 700 subjects, the donors belonged to the separate validation cohort of over a hundred subjects. The material sequenced was PBMCs. This TCR was recovered from a man between 18 and 29 years old in good health and CMV-seropositive. V gene TRBV11-2 combines with J gene TRBJ1-1; the D is unclear. The CDR3 here is CASSVGEPEAFF. The CDR3 DNA follows: TGTGCCAGCAGCGTAGGAGAGCCTGAAGCTTTCTTT.